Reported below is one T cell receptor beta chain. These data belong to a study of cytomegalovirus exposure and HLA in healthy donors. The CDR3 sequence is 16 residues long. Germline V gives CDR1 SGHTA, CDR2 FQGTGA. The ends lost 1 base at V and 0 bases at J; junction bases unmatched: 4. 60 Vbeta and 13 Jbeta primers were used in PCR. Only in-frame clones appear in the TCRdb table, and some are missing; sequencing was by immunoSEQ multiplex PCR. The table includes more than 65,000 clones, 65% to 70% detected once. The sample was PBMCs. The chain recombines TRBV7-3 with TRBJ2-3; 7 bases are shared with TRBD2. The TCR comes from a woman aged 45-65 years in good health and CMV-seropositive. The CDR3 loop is CASSLSLAESTDTQYF. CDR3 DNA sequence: TGTGCCAGCAGCTTAAGTCTAGCGGAGAGCACAGATACGCAGTATTTT.